A single sample gave rise to the 26 T cell receptor beta chains below, sequenced in a study of CD8 T cells in ankylosing spondylitis. TCRdb independently ran MiXCR on the 5' RACE reads; one entry per CDR3 protein. In the table there are roughly 160,000 distinct CDR3 sequences, around a tenth of which are singletons. Sequences were obtained from blood, either unsorted or a sorted T cell fraction (not recorded which). The receptors originated from a female donor with ankylosing spondylitis or in good health (not recorded which).

This clonotype has ten or more counts. The rearrangement joins TRBV10-3 to TRBJ2-1, with 10 nucleotides matching TRBD2. Trimming took 8 bases from V and 7 from J; bases not matched to a gene: 5. CDR3 length equals 13 residues. Germline CDR1 and CDR2: ENHRY and SYGVKD. The CDR3 loop is CAIGLAGANEQFF. In DNA form, the CDR3 reads TGTGCCATCGGCCTAGCGGGGGCGAATGAGCAGTTCTTC.

This clonotype was observed a few times. The rearrangement uses TRBV3-1 and TRBJ2-2, with D uncertain. The germline gives CDR1 LGHDT, CDR2 YNNKEL (reference sequence). V was pared by 0 bases and J by 6 bases, with 8 bases between. This CDR3 is 14 amino acids long. The DNA of the CDR3 is TGTGCCAGCAGCCAAGATCTAGGGTCCGGGGAGCTGTTTTTT. Translation gives CASSQDLGSGELFF. The whole variable domain, remainder taken from reference TRBV3-1 and TRBJ2-2, is DTAVSQTPKYLVTQMGNDKSIKCEQNLGHDTMYWYKQDSKKFLKIMFSYNNKELIINETVPNRFSPKSPDKAHLNLHINSLELGDSAVYFCASSQDLGSGELFFGEGSRLTVL.

V and J are TRBV29-1 and TRBJ2-1; 14 nucleotides line up with TRBD2. Germline lookup yields CDR1 SQVTM and CDR2 ANQGSEA. The CDR3 runs 19 residues. V was pared by 1 base and J by 0 bases, with 8 bases of the junction left unmatched. CDR3 loop: CSVEGPGTSGSHSYNEQFF. For the CDR3, the DNA is TGCAGCGTTGAAGGCCCCGGGACTAGCGGGAGCCACTCCTACAATGAGCAGTTCTTC.

This chain joins TRBV5-4 and TRBJ2-1; D possibly corresponds to TRBD2 (5 bases). CDR3 length: 15 amino acids. Trimming shortened V by 3 bases and J by 0 bases, and 10 bases separated the two germline ends. The germline gives CDR1 SGHNT, CDR2 YYREEE (reference sequence). CDR3: CASSYQRISYNEQFF. CDR3 nucleotide sequence: TGTGCCAGCAGCTATCAGCGGATCTCCTACAATGAGCAGTTCTTC.

This clonotype was recorded a few times. This rearrangement joins TRBV20-1 to TRBJ2-3, with D tentatively TRBD1 or TRBD2 (6 bases each). V was cut by 6 bases and J by 1 base, with 20 bases left in between. Germline V gene sequence: CDR1 DFQATT, CDR2 SNEGSKA (reference sequence). The CDR3 runs to 16 residues. The CDR3 loop reads CSALGGPGRGTDTQYF. The DNA of the CDR3 is TGCAGTGCCCTCGGGGGCCCGGGTCGCGGCACAGATACGCAGTATTTT.

The chain carries TRBV12-3 or TRBV12-4 and TRBJ2-1; TRBD2 matches 7 bases. The CDR3 totals 14 residues. V shed 7 bases, J shed 5 bases, and the junction held 8 bases outside the gene matches. DNA of the CDR3: TGTGCCAGCATCTGGGGGGGGGGACACAATGAGCAGTTCTTC. Its translation: CASIWGGGHNEQFF.

The J gene is TRBJ2-1, the V gene TRBV28, with 8 positions matching TRBD2. Germline CDR1 and CDR2: MDHEN and SYDVKM. There are 15 residues in the CDR3. Germline trimming cut 6 bases from V and 1 base from J; bases unmatched to any gene: 5. CDR3 DNA: TGTGCCAGCAGCCGTGCGGGGGGATCCTACAATGAGCAGTTCTTC. It is translated as CASSRAGGSYNEQFF.

Only a few counts were recorded for this clonotype. The chain recombines TRBV10-2 with TRBJ1-1; TRBD1 might be the D (5 bases). Germline V CDR1 and CDR2: WSHSY, SAAADI. V was clipped by 5 bases and J by 7 bases, with 11 bases between them. The CDR3 is 12 amino acids. CDR3 coding DNA: TGCGCCAGCAGTTGGGGCAGGGTTGAAGCTTTCTTT. Translation: CASSWGRVEAFF.

The sample holds a few counts of this clonotype. The chain has TRBV27 and TRBJ2-1; 7 bases agree with TRBD1. CDR3 size: 15 residues. Germline V lookup: CDR1 MNHEY, CDR2 SMNVEV (reference sequence). Germline trimming cut 3 bases from V and 3 bases from J; bases unmatched to any gene: 5. CDR3 bases: TGTGCCAGCAGTTTGACAGGGCTGGGCTACAATGAGCAGTTCTTC. Residues: CASSLTGLGYNEQFF.

This clonotype was found many times. CDR3 DNA sequence: TGTGCCAGCAGCTCCACTAGCGGGAGGTCGTACAATGAGCAGTTCTTC. Translated: CASSSTSGRSYNEQFF. V gene TRBV9 combines with J gene TRBJ2-1, with 12 positions matching TRBD2. CDR1 and CDR2 from the germline V gene are SGDLS and YYNGEE. The CDR3 totals 16 residues. The V segment lost 4 bases and the J segment 4 bases; nucleotides outside the gene matches: 6.

This clonotype was seen more than once but under ten times. CDR3 coding DNA: TGTGCCAGCAGTTTAACAGGGGCAAGAGAATATGAGCAGTTCTTC. Protein product: CASSLTGAREYEQFF. The chain uses TRBV27 and TRBJ2-1; 7 nucleotides line up with TRBD1. CDR1 MNHEY and CDR2 SMNVEV come from the germline V gene (reference sequence). V lost 2 bases and J lost 8; bases outside the gene matches: 9. The CDR3 totals 15 residues.

There are a few counts of this clonotype. For the CDR3, the DNA is TGTGCCAGCAGCGTAGGTTCTGGGGGAATACGTGCCGGGGAGCTGTTTTTT. Translation gives CASSVGSGGIRAGELFF. J is TRBJ2-2 and V is TRBV9, with D perhaps TRBD1 or TRBD2 (5 bases each). V gave up 0 bases and J gave up 6 bases, with 18 bases separating them. The CDR3 sequence is 17 residues long. Germline assignment: CDR1 SGDLS and CDR2 YYNGEE.

This clonotype was seen at least ten times. V usage is TRBV12-3 or TRBV12-4 and J usage is TRBJ2-5, with D perhaps matching TRBD1 or TRBD2 (6 bases each). V lost 5 bases and J 4 bases, leaving 8 bases between the germline ends. The CDR3 runs 12 residues. CDR3 DNA sequence: TGTGCCAGCAGTAAGGGGGGAGAGACCCAGTACTTC. The encoded protein is CASSKGGETQYF.

The sample holds a few counts of this clonotype. Here the CDR3 reads CASSQRRTGASTDTQYF. The CDR3 DNA reads TGCGCCAGCAGCCAACGGCGGACGGGGGCCTCCACAGATACGCAGTATTTT. V is TRBV4-3 and J is TRBJ2-3, with D tentatively TRBD1 or TRBD2 (6 bases each). From germline, CDR1 is LGHNA and CDR2 YSLEER. This CDR3 spans 17 amino acids. The germline V and J ends were trimmed by 2 bases and 2 bases, with 17 bases remaining between them.

This clonotype was seen many times. This chain joins TRBV3-1 and TRBJ2-1; D is unresolved. Germline-derived CDR1 and CDR2 are LGHDT and YNNKEL (reference sequence). Trimming pared 2 bases from V and 5 bases from J, leaving 10 bases between. The CDR3 contains 14 residues. The CDR3 DNA follows: TGTGCCAGCAGCCAATATCTATTAAACAATGAGCAGTTCTTC. As protein: CASSQYLLNNEQFF.

This clonotype came up many times. The DNA of the CDR3 is TGCAGTGCTAGAGCCTATGTGGTGAGAGATACGCAGTATTTT. This translates into CSARAYVVRDTQYF. The rearrangement joins TRBV20-1 to TRBJ2-3, with D hard to call. V lost 1 base to trimming and J lost 5 bases, with 13 bases between them. This CDR3 contains 14 residues. Germline CDR1 reads DFQATT; CDR2 reads SNEGSKA (reference sequence).

This clonotype was observed many times. The rearrangement uses TRBV25-1 and TRBJ1-1; D might be TRBD1 (5 bases). V was shortened by 6 bases and J by 0 bases, with 8 bases between the two germline ends. Germline CDR1 is MGHDK and CDR2 is SYGVNS. This CDR3 has 13 residues. The CDR3 loop reads CASRGRMNTEAFF. The CDR3 DNA follows: TGTGCCAGCAGGGGACGGATGAACACTGAAGCTTTCTTT.

The chain joins TRBV30 to TRBJ2-7, with D possibly TRBD2 on 6 matching bases. There are 14 residues in the CDR3. CDR1 is GTSNPN, CDR2 SVGIG, per germline (reference sequence). V lost 5 bases, J lost 0 bases, and 14 bases lay in between. CDR3 DNA: TGTGCCTGGCACCGGGACTCCGTCTCCTACGAGCAGTACTTC. Its translation: CAWHRDSVSYEQYF.

This clonotype was counted ten times or more. This chain connects TRBV12-5 to TRBJ1-3; D is undetermined. The CDR3 has 14 amino acids. Trimming removed 8 bases at V and 0 bases at J, with 11 bases between. Per the germline V gene, CDR1 is LGHNT and CDR2 is FRNRAP. The CDR3 DNA sequence: TGTGCTAGTACCTCCCCTAGCTCTGGAAACACCATATATTTT. Residues: CASTSPSSGNTIYF.

The rearrangement links TRBV6-1 to TRBJ2-2; TRBD1 matches at 9 bases. Germline lookup yields CDR1 MNHNS and CDR2 SASEGT. The ends lost 8 bases at V and 4 bases at J; junction bases unmatched: 5. CDR3 length: 14 amino acids. The CDR3, as DNA: TGTGCCAGCTGGACAGGGGATGGCACCGGGGAGCTGTTTTTT. It yields the protein CASWTGDGTGELFF.

This chain uses TRBV6-2 or TRBV6-3 with TRBJ2-7; no clear D gene. V lost 2 bases, J lost 2 bases, and 7 bases lay in between. The germline CDR1 and CDR2 sequences are MNHEY and SVGEGT. The CDR3 runs to 13 residues. The CDR3 DNA sequence: TGTGCCAGCAGTTACCACACAGCCTACGAGCAGTACTTC. Its translation is CASSYHTAYEQYF.

A few counts support this clonotype. This could be a read error, since a much larger clone is one nucleotide away. This sequence joins TRBV5-5 and TRBJ2-7; D uncertain. V lost 5 bases to trimming and J lost 4 bases, with 7 bases between them. Germline CDR1 SGHKS, CDR2 YYEKEE (reference sequence). This CDR3 region has 11 residues. The CDR3 spells CASRLGYEQYF. The CDR3 DNA reads as TGTGCCAGCAGATTAGGGTACGAGCAGTACTTC.

This clonotype was picked up a small number of times. This chain links TRBV6-2 or TRBV6-3 with TRBJ2-7; no firm D call. V lost 0 bases and J lost 3, with 6 bases in between. The CDR3 consists of 13 residues. Germline V gene lookup returns CDR1 MNHEY and CDR2 SVGEGT. CDR3 nucleotides: TGTGCCAGCAGTTACTCGGTCGACTACGAGCAGTACTTC. Its translation: CASSYSVDYEQYF.

Only a few counts were recorded for this clonotype. This chain uses TRBV20-1 with TRBJ2-7; TRBD2 agrees at 9 bases. This CDR3 comprises 16 residues. The germline CDR1 and CDR2 sequences are DFQATT and SNEGSKA (reference sequence). With V trimmed by 5 bases and J by 2 bases, 13 bases remained unmatched. CDR3 loop: CSAGGFSGSRAYEQYF. The CDR3 bases are TGCAGTGCTGGGGGGTTTAGCGGGAGTCGGGCCTACGAGCAGTACTTC.

A few counts support this clonotype. The genes are TRBV6-1 and TRBJ2-1; 7 nucleotides align to TRBD2. The germline V gene encodes CDR1 MNHNS and CDR2 SASEGT. The junction had 12 bases not matched to a gene; V was cut back by 7 bases and J by 6 bases. This CDR3 spans 15 amino acids. The CDR3, as DNA: TGTGCCAGCACCCCGGGTGGCGGGAGTGGCAATGAGCAGTTCTTC. Amino acids: CASTPGGGSGNEQFF.

This clonotype occurred a few times. The J gene is TRBJ2-1, the V gene TRBV5-1; D is possibly TRBD2 (5 bases). V lost 3 bases to trimming and J lost 8 bases, with 15 bases between them. The CDR3 extends over 14 amino acids. Germline V gene sequence: CDR1 SGHRS, CDR2 YFSETQ. The CDR3 here is CASSWTRFVDEQFF. CDR3 nucleotides: TGCGCCAGCAGCTGGACTCGCTTTGTGGATGAGCAGTTCTTC.